This T cell receptor (beta chain) was sequenced during a study of T cells in localized non-small cell lung cancer. V gave up 2 bases and J gave up 0 bases, with 10 bases separating them. Germline V gene sequence: CDR1 MNHGY, CDR2 SAAAGT. The CDR3 contains 15 residues. Sequencing used immunoSEQ multiplex PCR; TCRdb keeps in-frame clones, though not all of them. The data contain 2,300 or so clones, approximately 30% of them singletons. This clone has only a few counts. The receptor comes from a man aged 35 to 69 with stage III squamous cell lung carcinoma. Sequences were derived from lung tumor tissue, sampled before any cancer treatment. The genes are TRBV6-8 and TRBJ2-5; D is perhaps TRBD2 (6 bases). For the CDR3, the DNA is TGTGCCAGCAGTTACCCCGGCGGGAACCAAGAGACCCAGTACTTC. It encodes CASSYPGGNQETQYF.